This T cell receptor beta chain came from a study of T cells in Graves' hyperthyroidism and ophthalmopathy. Study in general: Prior to any treatment, at the point of initial diagnosis, peripheral blood was collected.

V lost 2 bases and J 2 bases, leaving 11 bases between the germline ends. This CDR3 contains 15 residues. It was 8 to 10 ml of fresh peripheral blood that supplied the PBMCs. TCR beta CDR3 region amplification was performed from RNA transcripts. When the TCR CDR3 underwent first-round RT-PCR, the HTBI primer set was used. TCRdb independently ran MiXCR on the multiplex PCR reads; one entry per CDR3 protein. Here the sample spans 650,000 to 750,000 distinct CDR3 sequences, 13% to 15% being singletons. The TCR comes from a woman aged 18-29 years with Graves' hyperthyroidism. The chain joins TRBV12-3 or TRBV12-4 to TRBJ2-3, with D uncertain. Input material: blood. The CDR3 DNA reads TGTGCCAGCAGTTTAAGTGGCCCTAACACAGATACGCAGTATTTT. It encodes CASSLSGPNTDTQYF.